This T cell receptor (beta chain) was identified during a study of T cell changes during pregnancy in multiple sclerosis. The repertoire was sequenced with immunoSEQ multiplex PCR; TCRdb's copy has only in-frame clones and lacks some. The sample carries around 100,000 clones, approximately 92% recorded once. V dropped 0 bases and J dropped 4 bases, with 14 bases sitting between them. Germline CDR1 reads LNHNV; CDR2 reads YYDKDF (reference sequence). The CDR3 runs 16 residues. In its sample, this clone was seen a few times. The source material was peripheral blood, sampled after pregnancy. The source of this sequence is a female donor with multiple sclerosis, enrolled in a pregnancy study. The rearrangement uses TRBV15 and TRBJ2-3; a possible D gene is TRBD2 (7 bases). The CDR3 DNA reads as TGTGCCACCAGCAGAGAGGCGGGGGCCGGCGCAGATACGCAGTATTTT. Translating gives CATSREAGAGADTQYF.